Listed below are T cell receptor beta chains from one sample, sequenced in a study of blood T cell repertoires in COVID-19. Sequenced by immunoSEQ multiplex PCR; TCRdb stores in-frame clones only, minus some. The table lists approximately 220,000 clones, about 88% of them singletons. Sequencing was done on a sample of PBMCs or T cells enriched from blood (not recorded which). The receptors shown here come from a woman aged 30 to 39 who had recovered from COVID-19. Each CDR3 is given with its conserved first and last residue.

j_gene	v_gene	CDR3aa
TRBJ1-3	TRBV3-1/TRBV3-2	CASSRQGISGNTIYF
TRBJ2-7	TRBV14	CASSRDRVREQYF
TRBJ2-7	TRBV9	CASSVGSGQIYEQYF
TRBJ1-1	TRBV7-9	CASSSPQGSNTEAFF
TRBJ2-3	TRBV2	CASSEGAPSTDTQYF
TRBJ1-1	TRBV6-5	CASTQIGGGTEAFF
TRBJ1-4	TRBV6-5	CASSYSPADEKLFF
TRBJ1-3	TRBV9	CASSAGQNTIYF
TRBJ2-7	TRBV7-2	CASSLGSAGNPYEQYF
TRBJ1-1	TRBV29-1	CSVTGGGTEAFF
TRBJ1-6	TRBV7-3	CASSLEGGSPLHF
TRBJ2-1	TRBV6-1	CASSEGSGFNEQFF
TRBJ2-5	TRBV7-8	CASSLVNQETQYF
TRBJ2-5	TRBV6-1	CASSESSVGTQYF
TRBJ2-5	TRBV6-8	CASSGQGWETQYF
TRBJ2-5	TRBV3-1/TRBV3-2	CASSQEGTRQETQYF
TRBJ1-2	TRBV6-2/TRBV6-3	CASSYGGGDGYTF
TRBJ1-2	TRBV5-4	CASSSLTGLVYGYTF
TRBJ1-5	TRBV3-1/TRBV3-2	CAPRGLNQPQHF
TRBJ2-7	TRBV5-4	CASSLVGGSSYEQYF
TRBJ1-1	TRBV7-9	CASSLVGTGAHTEAFF
TRBJ2-1	TRBV19	CASSPRRGQGGEQFF
TRBJ1-5	TRBV19	CASSHDRGGNQPQHF
TRBJ2-5	TRBV5-1	CASSLVRGQGQETQYF
TRBJ1-2	TRBV29-1	CSVDHNGQGIYGYTF
TRBJ2-2	TRBV18	CASSLMTSGANTGELFF
TRBJ2-1	TRBV7-9	CASSLIAGVRNEQFF
TRBJ1-4	TRBV7-9	CASSQTGGTNEKLFF
TRBJ1-2	TRBV6-2/TRBV6-3	CASSYGGGYTF
TRBJ2-3	TRBV4-3	CASSQDPIGGGTDTQYF
TRBJ1-1	TRBV15	CATSREHGTGAGTEAFF
TRBJ1-2	TRBV4-2	CASSQEITGNYGYTF
TRBJ1-4	TRBV15	CATSRDLGGTGPEKLFF
TRBJ2-4	TRBV4-3	CASSQEIGGGMDIQYF
TRBJ2-1	TRBV18	CASSTSSGGALAEQFF
TRBJ1-5	TRBV5-4	CASSAGTGAWQPQHF
TRBJ1-6	TRBV6-5	CASSYSRLNNSPLHF
TRBJ2-1	TRBV24-1	CATSESTSDSYNEQFF
TRBJ2-7	TRBV18	CASSEGGAGYEQYF
TRBJ1-5	TRBV28	CASRRTGTNQPQHF
TRBJ1-1	TRBV2	CARDRVRGESTEAFF
TRBJ1-3	TRBV27	CASSFSGTLGNTIYF
TRBJ1-5	TRBV19	CASSTTGGNQPQHF
TRBJ1-6	TRBV5-6	CASSPAGREGPNSPLHF
TRBJ1-6	TRBV4-2	CASSQDGSGNSPLHF
TRBJ2-2	TRBV6-5	CASSFQGLAGAGELFF
TRBJ1-5	TRBV5-1	CASSLGVSTSNQPQHF
TRBJ2-7	TRBV5-1	CASSLGQLALSYEQYF
TRBJ1-6	TRBV9	CASSAPQSNSPLHF
TRBJ1-1	TRBV27	CASASTAGGEAFF
TRBJ1-3	TRBV19	CASSKYHRDRVSPGLSGNTIYF
TRBJ1-2	TRBV11-2	CASSLDRRPQPNYGYTF
TRBJ2-3	TRBV7-8	CASSSRPGTGGSWTDTQYF
TRBJ2-2	TRBV7-3	CASSRGGTTGELFF